Shown below are 18 T cell receptor beta chains from a single sample sequenced in a study of blood T cell repertoires in COVID-19. Sequencing used immunoSEQ multiplex PCR; TCRdb keeps in-frame clones, though not all of them. The sample lists about 100,000 clones, about 86% occurring once. The sample consisted of peripheral blood. The source of these receptors is an elderly man with acute or convalescent COVID-19.

The CDR3 nucleotides are TGTGCCAGCAGCTTTGGTGGGGGCCTCAGCACAGATACGCAGTATTTT. As protein: CASSFGGGLSTDTQYF. The chain joins TRBV7-9 to TRBJ2-3; a possible D gene is TRBD1 (6 bases). Germline V lookup: CDR1 SEHNR, CDR2 FQNEAQ (reference sequence). The CDR3 runs to 16 residues. V lost 3 bases, J lost 0 bases, and 13 bases lay in between.

The chain combines TRBV27 with TRBJ2-1; 7 bases are shared with TRBD2. V lost 8 bases and J lost 2; bases outside the gene matches: 12. Germline V gives CDR1 MNHEY, CDR2 SMNVEV (reference sequence). The CDR3 has 16 residues. The CDR3: CASRGGSKWPYNEQFF. The CDR3 DNA reads as TGTGCCAGCCGGGGCGGGAGTAAGTGGCCCTACAATGAGCAGTTCTTC.

This clone was counted once. The chain carries TRBV5-1 and TRBJ2-2; 10 bases are a match to TRBD2. Unmatched junction bases numbered 3, after V lost 0 bases and J lost 1 base. This CDR3 has 17 residues. The V gene's germline CDR1 is SGHRS and CDR2 YFSETQ. CDR3 DNA sequence: TGCGCCAGCAGCTTGGTAGTAGCGGGAGGGAACACCGGGGAGCTGTTTTTT. It translates to CASSLVVAGGNTGELFF.

This clone occurred a few times. V is TRBV9 and J is TRBJ2-1, with TRBD2 matching over 7 bases. Germline V gene data show CDR1 as SGDLS and CDR2 as YYNGEE. The CDR3 extends over 15 amino acids. V was pared by 4 bases and J by 6 bases, with 10 bases of the junction left unmatched. The CDR3: CASSPSGIVPNEQFF. The CDR3 bases are TGTGCCAGCAGCCCCAGCGGGATAGTACCCAATGAGCAGTTCTTC.

V usage is TRBV27 and J usage is TRBJ2-2; 9 nucleotides line up with TRBD2. The CDR3 length is 15 residues. CDR1 and CDR2 from the germline V gene are MNHEY and SMNVEV (reference sequence). The V and J ends lost 6 bases and 6 bases, in that order; junction bases with no gene match: 8. The CDR3: CASRPLAGVAGELFF. In nucleotides, the CDR3 is TGTGCCAGCAGACCCTTAGCGGGAGTGGCCGGGGAGCTGTTTTTT.

This clone was observed once. The chain has TRBV5-1 and TRBJ1-1; the D is unclear. This CDR3 contains 14 residues. Germline CDR1 reads SGHRS; CDR2 reads YFSETQ. V lost 1 base to trimming and J lost 8 bases, with 15 bases between them. DNA for the CDR3: TGCGCCAGCAGCTTGAGCTCGAAGAACGAAGAAGCTTTCTTT. Protein sequence: CASSLSSKNEEAFF.

The V gene is TRBV3-1 (or the pseudogene TRBV3-2), the J gene TRBJ1-2, with 10 bases lining up with TRBD1. This CDR3 has 16 amino acids. Trimming took 1 base from V and 4 from J; bases not matched to a gene: 6. Looked up from germline, CDR1 is LGHDT and CDR2 is YNNKEL (reference sequence). DNA of the CDR3: TGTGCCAGCAGCCAAGGTGTGGGACAGGGGCCCTATGGCTACACCTTC. Encoded protein: CASSQGVGQGPYGYTF.

The rearrangement uses TRBV24-1 and TRBJ2-7; D might be TRBD2 (6 bases). The ends were cut back, 3 bases at V and 7 bases at J, with 12 bases in the middle. The CDR3 is made up of 13 amino acids. The germline CDR1 and CDR2 sequences are KGHDR and SFDVKD. In DNA, the CDR3 is TGTGCCACCAGTGATGCGGGGACGAAAGAGCAGTACTTC. Translating gives CATSDAGTKEQYF.

The V and J genes are TRBV7-2 and TRBJ2-2; 8 bases line up with TRBD2. Unmatched junction bases numbered 8, after V lost 5 bases and J lost 0 bases. Germline V gene lookup returns CDR1 SGHTA and CDR2 FQGNSA. The CDR3 loop spans 17 amino acids. CDR3 DNA: TGTGCCAGCAGCCCCTCGGGAGGGCCTTCGAACACCGGGGAGCTGTTTTTT. This encodes CASSPSGGPSNTGELFF.

This clone was observed a few times. The rearrangement uses TRBV27 and TRBJ2-3; TRBD1 matches at 7 bases. The V gene's germline CDR1 is MNHEY and CDR2 SMNVEV (reference sequence). With 6 bases clipped from V and 0 bases from J, the junction kept 9 bases outside the gene matches. The CDR3 is 16 residues long. The chain's CDR3 is CASRFRDSASTDTQYF. The CDR3 nucleotides read TGTGCCAGCAGGTTCAGGGACAGTGCTAGCACAGATACGCAGTATTTT.

This clone has a handful of counts. The rearrangement links TRBV19 to TRBJ2-5; 8 nucleotides match TRBD2. The CDR3 runs 14 residues. V trimming: 5 bases; J trimming: 4 bases; junction bases outside the gene matches: 6. The V gene's germline CDR1 is LNHDA and CDR2 SQIVND (reference sequence). The CDR3 here is CASSEGLAGETQYF. The CDR3 DNA reads TGTGCCAGTAGTGAGGGCCTAGCGGGAGAGACCCAGTACTTC. Together with reference TRBV19 and TRBJ2-5, the CDR3 gives the full variable domain: DGGITQSPKYLFRKEGQNVTLSCEQNLNHDAMYWYRQDPGQGLRLIYYSQIVNDFQKGDIAEGYSVSREKKESFPLTVTSAQKNPTAFYLCASSEGLAGETQYFGPGTRLLVL.

The chain employs TRBV7-2 and TRBJ2-3; D uncertain. CDR3 size: 15 residues. Trimming cost V 6 bases and J 0 bases, with 13 bases left between them. Germline V gene lookup returns CDR1 SGHTA and CDR2 FQGNSA. The CDR3 spells CASSPETWSTDTQYF. As DNA, the CDR3 is TGTGCCAGCAGTCCAGAGACTTGGAGCACAGATACGCAGTATTTT. The full variable domain, with the rest looked up from reference TRBV7-2 and TRBJ2-3, is GAGVSQSPSNKVTEKGKDVELRCDPISGHTALYWYRQSLGQGLEFLIYFQGNSAPDKSGLPSDRFSAERTGGSVSTLTIQRTQQEDSAVYLCASSPETWSTDTQYFGPGTRLTVL.

The gene calls are TRBV12-3 or TRBV12-4 and TRBJ1-4; D ambiguous. The CDR3 sequence is 13 residues long. Between the trimmed V and J ends, which lost 5 bases and 11 bases, there was a span of 15 bases. CDR3 residues: CASSLRLTGKLFF. The CDR3 DNA sequence: TGTGCCAGCAGTCTTCGTTTGACTGGGAAACTGTTTTTT.

The chain recombines TRBV5-1 with TRBJ2-7; tentative D call: TRBD1 (6 bases). Germline lookup yields CDR1 SGHRS and CDR2 YFSETQ. Trimming removed 2 bases at V and 2 bases at J, with 11 bases between. The CDR3 runs 14 residues. CDR3: CASSLGDKPYEQYF. CDR3 coding DNA: TGCGCCAGCAGCTTAGGGGACAAGCCCTACGAGCAGTACTTC.

The genes are TRBV7-9 and TRBJ2-7; 10 nucleotides match TRBD1. The germline gives CDR1 SEHNR, CDR2 FQNEAQ (reference sequence). The CDR3 is 15 residues long. Unmatched junction bases numbered 3, after V lost 1 base and J lost 3 bases. CDR3: CASSLGQGANYEQYF. In nucleotides, the CDR3 is TGTGCCAGCAGCTTAGGACAGGGGGCGAACTACGAGCAGTACTTC.

The V call is TRBV6-5, the J call TRBJ2-7, with 8 bases that match TRBD2. The CDR3 totals 15 residues. CDR1 is MNHEY and CDR2 is SVGAGI in the germline V gene. V shed 4 bases and J 2 bases; nucleotides not matched to a gene: 7. The CDR3 loop reads CASSLTSDPPYEQYF. The CDR3 DNA follows: TGTGCCAGCAGTTTGACTAGCGACCCGCCCTACGAGCAGTACTTC.

The rearrangement joins TRBV27 to TRBJ1-4; D is possibly TRBD1 (6 bases). The CDR3 is 16 residues long. Between the trimmed V and J ends, which lost 3 bases and 0 bases, there was a span of 11 bases. Per germline, CDR1 MNHEY and CDR2 SMNVEV (reference sequence). The CDR3 region is CASSFVQGATNEKLFF. In DNA form, the CDR3 reads TGTGCCAGCAGTTTCGTACAGGGTGCAACTAATGAAAAACTGTTTTTT.

Regarding this clone: The junction shows a germline mismatch at one end, possibly a read error. The chain recombines TRBV13 with TRBJ2-7, with 9 bases lining up with TRBD1. This CDR3 has 13 amino acids. CDR1 is PRHDT and CDR2 is FYEKMQ in the germline V gene (reference sequence). CDR3 in DNA: TGTGCCAGCAGCTTAGGCCGCCGGGACAGGGCGCCCTTC. The encoded protein is CASSLGRRDRAPF.